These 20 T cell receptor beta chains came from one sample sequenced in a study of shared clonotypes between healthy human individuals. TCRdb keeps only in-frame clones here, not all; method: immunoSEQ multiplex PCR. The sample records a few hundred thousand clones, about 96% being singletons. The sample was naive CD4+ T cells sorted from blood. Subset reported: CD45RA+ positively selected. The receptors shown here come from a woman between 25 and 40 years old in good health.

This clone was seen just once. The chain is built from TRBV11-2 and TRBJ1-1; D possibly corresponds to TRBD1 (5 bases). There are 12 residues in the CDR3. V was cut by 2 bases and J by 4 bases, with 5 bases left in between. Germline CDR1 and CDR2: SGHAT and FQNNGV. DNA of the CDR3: TGTGCCAGCAGCTTAAGGGGCACTGAAGCTTTCTTT. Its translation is CASSLRGTEAFF.

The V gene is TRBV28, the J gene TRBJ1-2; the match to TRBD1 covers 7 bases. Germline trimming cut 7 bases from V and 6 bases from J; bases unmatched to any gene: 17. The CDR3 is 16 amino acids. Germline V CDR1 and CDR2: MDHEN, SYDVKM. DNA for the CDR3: TGTGCCAGCACTTCCGGGACAGAGATTACACTACATGGCTACACCTTC. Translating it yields CASTSGTEITLHGYTF.

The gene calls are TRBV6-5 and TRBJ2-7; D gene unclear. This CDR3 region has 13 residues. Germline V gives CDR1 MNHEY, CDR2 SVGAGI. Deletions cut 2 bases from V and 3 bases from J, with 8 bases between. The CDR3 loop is CASSYEVDYEQYF. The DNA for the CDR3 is TGTGCCAGCAGTTACGAGGTTGACTACGAGCAGTACTTC.

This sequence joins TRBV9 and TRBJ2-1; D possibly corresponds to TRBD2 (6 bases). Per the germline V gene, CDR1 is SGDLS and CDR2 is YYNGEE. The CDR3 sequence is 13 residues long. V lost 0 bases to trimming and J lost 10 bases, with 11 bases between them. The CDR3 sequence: CASSVVAAGEQFF. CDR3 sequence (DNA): TGTGCCAGCAGCGTAGTAGCGGCAGGGGAGCAGTTCTTC.

This CDR3 reads CAWTGRFDYGYTF. The CDR3 region has the DNA TGTGCCTGGACGGGAAGGTTCGACTATGGCTACACCTTC. The gene calls are TRBV30 and TRBJ1-2, with D unclear. CDR1 is GTSNPN, CDR2 SVGIG, per germline (reference sequence). Trimming pared 4 bases from V and 3 bases from J, leaving 12 bases between. There are 13 residues in the CDR3.

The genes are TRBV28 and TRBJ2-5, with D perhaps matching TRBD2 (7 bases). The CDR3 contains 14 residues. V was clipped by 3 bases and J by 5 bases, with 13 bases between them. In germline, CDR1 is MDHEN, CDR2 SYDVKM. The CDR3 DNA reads TGTGCCAGCAGTTTTGCAGGGGAGGGGGAGACCCAGTACTTC. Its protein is CASSFAGEGETQYF.

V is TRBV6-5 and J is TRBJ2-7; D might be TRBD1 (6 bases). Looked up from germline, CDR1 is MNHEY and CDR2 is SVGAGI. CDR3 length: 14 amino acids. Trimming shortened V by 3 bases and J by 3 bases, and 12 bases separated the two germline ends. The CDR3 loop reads CASSYWDTGYEQYF. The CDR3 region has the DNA TGTGCCAGCAGTTATTGGGACACGGGCTACGAGCAGTACTTC.

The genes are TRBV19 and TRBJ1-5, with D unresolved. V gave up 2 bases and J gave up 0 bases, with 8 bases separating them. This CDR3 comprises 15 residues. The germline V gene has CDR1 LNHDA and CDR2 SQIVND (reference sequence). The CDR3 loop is CASSIIWYSNQPQHF. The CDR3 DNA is TGTGCCAGTAGTATAATCTGGTATAGCAATCAGCCCCAGCATTTT. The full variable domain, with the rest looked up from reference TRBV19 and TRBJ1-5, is DGGITQSPKYLFRKEGQNVTLSCEQNLNHDAMYWYRQDPGQGLRLIYYSQIVNDFQKGDIAEGYSVSREKKESFPLTVTSAQKNPTAFYLCASSIIWYSNQPQHFGDGTRLSIL.

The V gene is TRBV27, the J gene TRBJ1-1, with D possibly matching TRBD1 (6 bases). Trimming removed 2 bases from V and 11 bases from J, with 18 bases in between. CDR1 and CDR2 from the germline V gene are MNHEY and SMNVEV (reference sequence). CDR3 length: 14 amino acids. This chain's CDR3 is CASSLRQVGGEAFF. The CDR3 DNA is TGTGCCAGCAGTTTAAGACAGGTGGGAGGGGAGGCTTTCTTT.

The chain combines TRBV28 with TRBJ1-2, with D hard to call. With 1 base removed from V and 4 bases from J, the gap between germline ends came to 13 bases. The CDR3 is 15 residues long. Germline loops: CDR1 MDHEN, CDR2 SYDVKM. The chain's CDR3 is CASSLLRGGSYGYTF. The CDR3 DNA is TGTGCCAGCAGTTTATTACGGGGTGGTAGCTATGGCTACACCTTC.

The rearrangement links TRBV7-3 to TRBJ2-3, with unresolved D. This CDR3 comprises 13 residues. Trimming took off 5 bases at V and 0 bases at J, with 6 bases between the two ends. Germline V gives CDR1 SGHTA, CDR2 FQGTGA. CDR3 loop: CASSKSSTDTQYF. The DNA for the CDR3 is TGTGCCAGCAGCAAGTCTAGCACAGATACGCAGTATTTT.

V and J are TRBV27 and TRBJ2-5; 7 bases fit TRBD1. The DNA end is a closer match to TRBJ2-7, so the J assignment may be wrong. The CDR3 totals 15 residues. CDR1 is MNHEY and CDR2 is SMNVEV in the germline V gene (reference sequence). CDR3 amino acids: CASSPVGTVPYEQYF. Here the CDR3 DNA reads TGTGCCAGCTCCCCTGTCGGGACAGTACCCTACGAGCAGTACTTC.

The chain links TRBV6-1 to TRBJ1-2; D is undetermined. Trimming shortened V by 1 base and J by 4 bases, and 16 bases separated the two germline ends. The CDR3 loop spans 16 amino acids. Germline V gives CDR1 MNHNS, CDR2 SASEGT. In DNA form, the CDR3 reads TGTGCCAGCAGTGAAGGCTATTTGATCTCTAGCTATGGCTACACCTTC. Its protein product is CASSEGYLISSYGYTF.

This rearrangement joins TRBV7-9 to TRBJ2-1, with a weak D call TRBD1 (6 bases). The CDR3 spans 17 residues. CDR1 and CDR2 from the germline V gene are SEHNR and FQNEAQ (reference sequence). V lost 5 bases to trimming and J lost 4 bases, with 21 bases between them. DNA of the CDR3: TGTGCCAGCAGCCACCTCTTCGGGCAGGGGAGATACAATGAGCAGTTCTTC. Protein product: CASSHLFGQGRYNEQFF.

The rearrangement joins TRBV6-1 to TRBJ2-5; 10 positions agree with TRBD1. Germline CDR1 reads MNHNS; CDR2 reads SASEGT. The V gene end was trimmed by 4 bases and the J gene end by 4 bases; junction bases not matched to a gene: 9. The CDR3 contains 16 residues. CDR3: CASSGQGWTGGETQYF. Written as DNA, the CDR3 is TGTGCCAGCAGTGGACAAGGGTGGACAGGGGGAGAGACCCAGTACTTC.

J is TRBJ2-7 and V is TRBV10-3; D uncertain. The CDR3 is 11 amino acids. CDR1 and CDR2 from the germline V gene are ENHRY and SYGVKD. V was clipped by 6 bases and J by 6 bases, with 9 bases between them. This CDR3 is CAISREAEQYF. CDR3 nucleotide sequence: TGTGCCATCAGCCGCGAGGCCGAGCAGTACTTC.

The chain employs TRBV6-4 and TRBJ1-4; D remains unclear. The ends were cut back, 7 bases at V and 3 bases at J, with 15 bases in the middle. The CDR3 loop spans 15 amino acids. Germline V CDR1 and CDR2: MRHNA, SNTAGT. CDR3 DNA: TGTGCCAGCACACAAGAAAAGCCATCTAATGAAAAACTGTTTTTT. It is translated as CASTQEKPSNEKLFF.

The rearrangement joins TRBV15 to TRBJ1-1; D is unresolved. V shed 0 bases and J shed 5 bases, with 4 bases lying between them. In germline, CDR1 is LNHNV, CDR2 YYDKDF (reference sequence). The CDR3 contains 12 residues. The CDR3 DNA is TGTGCCACCAGCAGAGAATGGACTGAAGCTTTCTTT. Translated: CATSREWTEAFF.

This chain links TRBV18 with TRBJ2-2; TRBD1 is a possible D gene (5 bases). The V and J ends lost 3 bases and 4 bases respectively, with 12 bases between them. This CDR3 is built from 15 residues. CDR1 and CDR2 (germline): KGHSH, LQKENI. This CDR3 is CASSPPRGGTGELFF. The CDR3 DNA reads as TGTGCCAGCTCACCTCCAAGGGGTGGCACCGGGGAGCTGTTTTTT.

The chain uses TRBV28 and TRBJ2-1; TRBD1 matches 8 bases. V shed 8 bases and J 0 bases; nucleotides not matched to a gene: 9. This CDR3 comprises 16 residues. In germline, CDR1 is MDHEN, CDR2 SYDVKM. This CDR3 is CASFSRGLGSYNEQFF. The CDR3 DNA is TGTGCCAGCTTCAGCAGGGGGCTAGGCTCCTACAATGAGCAGTTCTTC.